This T cell receptor (beta chain) came from a study of T cell responses to AZD1222 COVID-19 vaccine (dated by TCRdb to the early 2020s). Regarding the study in general: TCR sequencing covered some 240 trial participants: 200 to 210 given two doses of AZD1222 and about 26 given two doses of MenACWY control vaccine. Trial participants were enrolled by age into subgroups of 18-55, 56-69 and 70-plus years, and around 150, 28 and 57 TCR-sequenced participants, respectively, were included in these subgroups. General findings and caveats noted by the study authors: The 56-69-year group was small, and its depth increase did not reach significance, likely because of low power. After two AZD1222 doses, both the breadth and the depth of spike-specific TCRs were significantly higher than at day 0 and than in MenACWY recipients. Conclusions about previously exposed vaccinees are limited because only a handful of AZD1222 recipients were SARS-CoV-2 seropositive at baseline. Because no samples from the day 14 peak response were available, repertoires could be characterized only after the peak T cell response. Most participants were white British and females outnumbered males, and the authors suggested that clonal diversity may have been underestimated. Vaccine-associated CD4 TCRs spanned the whole spike protein, with dominant responses in regions 160-218 and 743-854. Epitopes outside the regions mutated in the B.1.351 and B.1.1.7 variants were reportedly recognized by nearly half of the unique spike-specific TCRs.

With respect to this clone: It lacks a known antigen. No base qualities exist here, and no much larger clone lies one base off it.

The CDR3 regions of human TCRbeta chains were subjected to immunosequencing. The paper's processing steps were these. TCRs in the repertoires were compared against a reference library of SARS-CoV-2-specific TCRs that had been generated with the MIRA antigen-specificity platform. Breadth meant the fraction of unique TCRs that were SARS-CoV-2-associated, whereas depth meant the fraction of total T cells that were SARS-CoV-2-associated. Using the MIRA data, each spike-specific TCR was assigned both to the spike region to which the TCR was reactive and to a CD4 or CD8 class. Log10-transformed breadth and depth values were compared by one-way ANOVA with Sidak's multiple comparisons tests. The table was pulled from immuneACCESS by TCRdb, which kept in-frame rearrangements only. Such tables lose some clones; where checked, under half of the loss comes from unresolved V genes, and the rest has no known cause. V and J calls and clone size follow that table, whereas D and trimming were derived from the DNA. The sample profile shows about 100,000 clones; 70% to 90% of them were found once. The ten top clones hold roughly a tenth of the sample.

V is clipped by 1 base and J by 0 bases, and the sequence between their germline boundaries is 6 bases long. The CDR3 has 14 amino acids, counting the end cysteine and phenylalanine. The CDR3 DNA has 42 bases and is translated from base 1. From a lookup of the germline V gene (reference sequence), CDR1 and CDR2 are SGHAT and FQDESV. The sample's time point, from its label and the paper: about 28 days (+/-7) after the second vaccine dose. AZD1222 recipients with second doses at about 4 weeks or about 12 weeks were pooled, because spike-specific TCR depth and breadth did not differ between schedules. Vaccinee samples were obtained from the UK trials COV001 and COV002, which included a single-blind randomized controlled phase 2/3 trial of AZD1222 (ChAdOx1 nCoV-19) in healthy adults. For TCRbeta chain sequencing, PBMC samples were collected from trial participants at day 0 and at day 28 after the second dose.

The sequenced sample was peripheral blood, obtained 28 days after the second AZD1222 dose. This receptor chain uses TRBV11-1 and TRBJ1-1, with the D segment identity uncertain. The source is an adult who received the AZD1222 COVID-19 vaccine. Here the CDR3 is given as CASSLEPVNTEAFF. DNA sequence: TGTGCCAGCAGCTTAGAGCCAGTGAACACTGAAGCTTTCTTT.